The entry below gives a single T cell receptor (beta chain) sequence along with its context. The CDR3 length is 15 residues. The trim removed 2 bases at V and 3 bases at J, leaving 3 bases unmatched. CDR1 is MNHEY, CDR2 SVGAGI, per germline. The entry originates in a study of blood T cell repertoires in COVID-19. The repertoire was sequenced with immunoSEQ multiplex PCR; TCRdb's copy has only in-frame clones and lacks some. The sample holds some 270,000 clones, approximately 89% seen once. The specimen was peripheral blood. The rearrangement joins TRBV6-5 to TRBJ2-5; 10 nucleotides line up with TRBD2. The TCR was taken from an older woman who had recovered from COVID-19. CDR3 nucleotide sequence: TGTGCCAGCAGTTACCTAGCGGGGGATAAAGAGACCCAGTACTTC. Protein: CASSYLAGDKETQYF.